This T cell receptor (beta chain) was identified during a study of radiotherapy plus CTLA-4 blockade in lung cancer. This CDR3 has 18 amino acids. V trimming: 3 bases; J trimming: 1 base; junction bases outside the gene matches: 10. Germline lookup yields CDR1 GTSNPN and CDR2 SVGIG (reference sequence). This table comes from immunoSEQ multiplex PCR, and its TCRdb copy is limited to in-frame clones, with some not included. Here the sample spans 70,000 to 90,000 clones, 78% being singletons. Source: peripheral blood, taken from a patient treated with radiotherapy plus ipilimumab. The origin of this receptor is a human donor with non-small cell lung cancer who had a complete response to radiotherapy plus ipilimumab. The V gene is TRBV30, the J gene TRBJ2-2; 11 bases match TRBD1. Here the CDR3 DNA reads TGTGCCTGGAGAGCGGGACAGGGGGTTTACGTGAACACCGGGGAGCTGTTTTTT. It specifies CAWRAGQGVYVNTGELFF.